One and the same sample provided the 9 T cell receptor beta chains below, sequenced in a study of long-term antiretroviral therapy in people with HIV (dated by TCRdb to between 2020 and 2023). The immunoSEQ hsTCRB v3.0 assay was used at survey level resolution to sequence the TRB variable region. TCRdb stores this immuneACCESS table with in-frame sequences only. Part of the clones is absent; in the studies checked, under half of the shortfall reflects unresolved V genes, and no reason is known for the rest. The table for this sample lists nearly 11,000 clones; 76% of them were counted only once. The ten largest clones capture 19% of the sample. Sequenced material: unsorted PBMCs, taken at the start of antiretroviral therapy, before treatment. These receptors were collected from a man in his thirties or forties with HIV.

The J gene is TRBJ1-4, the V gene TRBV5-1, with TRBD1 as a possible D gene (5 bases). Germline V gene sequence: CDR1 SGHRS, CDR2 YFSETQ. This CDR3 comprises 16 residues. Trimming pared 4 bases from V and 0 bases from J, leaving 13 bases between. CDR3 amino acids: CASSPRDGPTNEKLFF. CDR3 nucleotide sequence: TGCGCCAGCAGCCCGCGGGACGGCCCAACTAATGAAAAACTGTTTTTT.

The chain uses TRBV27 and TRBJ2-3, with D possibly being TRBD1 or TRBD2 (5 bases each). The germline gives CDR1 MNHEY, CDR2 SMNVEV (reference sequence). The V end was cut by 5 bases, the J end by 0 bases, with 15 bases between. The CDR3 runs 16 residues. CDR3 sequence reads: CASSVSGGRSTDTQYF. Here the CDR3 DNA reads TGTGCCAGCAGTGTCTCTGGGGGACGTAGCACAGATACGCAGTATTTT.

Points on this clone: The same CDR3 is also encoded by other DNA sequences in this sample. V is TRBV11-2 and J is TRBJ2-7, with 9 bases matching TRBD2. Trimming took 3 bases from V and 1 from J; bases not matched to a gene: 4. Per the germline V gene, CDR1 is SGHAT and CDR2 is FQNNGV. The length of the CDR3 is 15 residues. CDR3 loop: CASSFSGGPSYEQYF. The DNA of the CDR3 is TGTGCCAGCAGCTTTAGCGGGGGCCCATCCTACGAGCAGTACTTC.

V gene TRBV5-1 combines with J gene TRBJ1-1; TRBD1 might be the D (6 bases). Germline CDR1 SGHRS, CDR2 YFSETQ. Trimming took off 7 bases at V and 2 bases at J, with 18 bases between the two ends. This CDR3 is built from 15 residues. CDR3 protein: CASSQGLLVNTEAFF. The CDR3 DNA sequence: TGCGCCAGCTCCCAGGGGCTACTAGTAAACACTGAAGCTTTCTTT.

The chain uses TRBV7-3 and TRBJ2-1; either TRBD1 or TRBD2 may fit D (5 bases each). This CDR3 region has 15 residues. V was cut by 2 bases and J by 9 bases, with 17 bases left in between. Germline CDR1 and CDR2: SGHTA and FQGTGA. CDR3 in amino acids: CASSLGVGDPAEQFF. In nucleotides, the CDR3 is TGTGCCAGCAGCTTAGGGGTTGGGGACCCAGCTGAGCAGTTCTTC.

The chain uses TRBV2 and TRBJ1-1; D uncertain. The CDR3 loop spans 14 amino acids. Per germline, CDR1 SNHLY and CDR2 FYNNEI. V lost 3 bases, J lost 4 bases, and 12 bases lay in between. The CDR3 bases are TGTGCCAGCAGTGACCACCCGCGGGGCACTGAAGCTTTCTTT. Translation gives CASSDHPRGTEAFF.

The V and J genes are TRBV6-1 and TRBJ1-1, with D possibly being TRBD1 (5 bases). The ends were cut back, 6 bases at V and 5 bases at J, with 16 bases in the middle. This CDR3 spans 14 amino acids. Germline loops: CDR1 MNHNS, CDR2 SASEGT. The CDR3 bases are TGTGCCAGCAGCCTCGCAGGCGGGGGGACTGAAGCTTTCTTT. This translates into CASSLAGGGTEAFF.

The table lists this clone with a few counts. V is TRBV19 and J is TRBJ1-4; tentative D call: TRBD1 (5 bases). This CDR3 is built from 15 residues. With 7 bases removed from V and 4 bases from J, the gap between germline ends came to 16 bases. In germline, CDR1 is LNHDA, CDR2 SQIVND (reference sequence). CDR3 coding DNA: TGTGCCAGTAAAATCGGGAGGGGACTTAATGAAAAACTGTTTTTT. Residues: CASKIGRGLNEKLFF.

The gene calls are TRBV28 and TRBJ2-1, with TRBD2 as a possible D gene (6 bases). The germline gives CDR1 MDHEN, CDR2 SYDVKM. This CDR3 contains 16 residues. Trimming took off 1 base at V and 2 bases at J, with 12 bases between the two ends. CDR3 bases: TGTGCCAGCAGTTTATCGGAGGGTAGGACCTACAATGAGCAGTTCTTC. Protein product: CASSLSEGRTYNEQFF.